These 30 T cell receptor beta chains share one sample of origin, sequenced in a study of blood T cell repertoires in COVID-19. Data came from immunoSEQ multiplex PCR; TCRdb stores just in-frame clones and leaves some out. The repertoire includes 110,000 to 150,000 clones, approximately 91% of them detected once, and roughly 10% sits in the top ten. The sequenced material came from peripheral blood. The receptor source for this set is a man in his fifties or sixties with active or convalescent COVID-19.

This sequence joins TRBV29-1 and TRBJ1-1, with D maybe TRBD1 (5 bases). The ends were cut back, 3 bases at V and 5 bases at J, with 13 bases in the middle. The CDR3 loop spans 13 amino acids. Germline CDR1 is SQVTM and CDR2 is ANQGSEA. CDR3 DNA: TGCAGCGTTGAGGGCCGGGGGGGGACTGAAGCTTTCTTT. It is translated as CSVEGRGGTEAFF. The complete variable domain, with remaining parts taken from reference TRBV29-1 and TRBJ1-1, reads SAVISQKPSRDICQRGTSLTIQCQVDSQVTMMFWYRQQPGQSLTLIATANQGSEATYESGFVIDKFPISRPNLTFSTLTVSNMSPEDSSIYLCSVEGRGGTEAFFGQGTRLTVV.

The V and J genes are TRBV4-1 and TRBJ1-1, with D possibly TRBD1 on 5 matching bases. Germline V CDR1 and CDR2: MGHRA, YSYEKL. With 3 bases removed from V and 1 base from J, the gap between germline ends came to 9 bases. This CDR3 has 14 residues. For the CDR3, the DNA is TGCGCCAGCAGCCAGACAGCTCCGAACACTGAAGCTTTCTTT. Residues: CASSQTAPNTEAFF.

The V call is TRBV28, the J call TRBJ2-1; 9 bases agree with TRBD2. With V trimmed by 7 bases and J by 7 bases, 8 bases remained unmatched. From germline, CDR1 is MDHEN and CDR2 SYDVKM. The CDR3 extends over 14 amino acids. This CDR3 reads CASTAGGPWNEQFF. The DNA of the CDR3 is TGTGCCAGCACGGCGGGAGGGCCTTGGAATGAGCAGTTCTTC.

The rearrangement joins TRBV28 to TRBJ1-2; TRBD1 might be the D (5 bases). Between the trimmed V and J ends, which lost 4 bases and 4 bases, there was a span of 19 bases. This CDR3 is 16 amino acids long. CDR1 is MDHEN and CDR2 is SYDVKM in the germline V gene. CDR3 DNA sequence: TGTGCCAGCAGTTCCCCGGGGGGGAATTCTCCCTATGGCTACACCTTC. Translation: CASSSPGGNSPYGYTF.

V usage is TRBV10-3 and J usage is TRBJ2-2; TRBD1 matches at 8 bases. Germline CDR1 ENHRY, CDR2 SYGVKD. With 6 bases clipped from V and 5 bases from J, the junction kept 5 bases outside the gene matches. This CDR3 is built from 14 residues. The CDR3 is CAISDRGSTGELFF. Written as DNA, the CDR3 is TGTGCCATCAGCGACAGGGGAAGTACCGGGGAGCTGTTTTTT.

The chain has TRBV4-2 and TRBJ2-7; TRBD2 matches 8 bases. The CDR3 consists of 17 residues. Per germline, CDR1 LGHNA and CDR2 YNFKEQ. With V trimmed by 0 bases and J by 4 bases, 11 bases remained unmatched. The CDR3, as DNA: TGTGCCAGCAGCCAAGAAGTAGGACTAGCTTTCGGGTACGAGCAGTACTTC. This codes for CASSQEVGLAFGYEQYF.

The rearrangement joins TRBV28 to TRBJ2-7, with 9 bases aligning to TRBD1. Germline assignment: CDR1 MDHEN and CDR2 SYDVKM. J was trimmed by 6 bases and V by 5 bases; bases with no gene match: 14. The CDR3 runs 16 residues. The CDR3 DNA sequence: TGTGCCAGCAGTCCCGCCCGGACAGGGGTTCCCCGCGAGCAGTACTTC. Translating gives CASSPARTGVPREQYF.

This clone was seen a few times. The rearrangement joins TRBV9 to TRBJ2-7; D gene uncertain. This CDR3 region has 13 residues. Germline CDR1 SGDLS, CDR2 YYNGEE. Trimming took off 0 bases at V and 6 bases at J, with 10 bases between the two ends. The CDR3 DNA sequence: TGTGCCAGCAGCGTAGCGCGAGCGACCGAGCAGTACTTC. Protein: CASSVARATEQYF. The complete variable domain, with remaining parts taken from reference TRBV9 and TRBJ2-7, reads DSGVTQTPKHLITATGQRVTLRCSPRSGDLSVYWYQQSLDQGLQFLIQYYNGEERAKGNILERFSAQQFPDLHSELNLSSLELGDSALYFCASSVARATEQYFGPGTRLTVT.

The chain combines TRBV28 with TRBJ2-5; D gene unclear. The V end lost 6 bases, the J end lost 1 base, and 21 bases lay between the germline ends. Germline CDR1 and CDR2: MDHEN and SYDVKM. The CDR3 extends over 17 amino acids. CDR3 sequence reads: CASRKLGSGRVQETQYF. In DNA, the CDR3 is TGTGCCAGCAGGAAATTAGGATCCGGTCGGGTCCAAGAGACCCAGTACTTC.

The V and J genes are TRBV13 and TRBJ2-7; maybe TRBD2 (5 bases). CDR3 length: 14 amino acids. Germline V gives CDR1 PRHDT, CDR2 FYEKMQ (reference sequence). The V end was cut by 5 bases, the J end by 2 bases, with 13 bases between. CDR3 region: CASSLGGPAYEQYF. In DNA form, the CDR3 reads TGTGCCAGCAGCCTTGGCGGGCCAGCCTACGAGCAGTACTTC. The full variable domain, in which reference TRBV13 and TRBJ2-7 provide the parts outside the CDR3, is AAGVIQSPRHLIKEKRETATLKCYPIPRHDTVYWYQQGPGQDPQFLISFYEKMQSDKGSIPDRFSAQQFSDYHSELNMSSLELGDSALYFCASSLGGPAYEQYFGPGTRLTVT.

The gene calls are TRBV30 and TRBJ1-2, with 7 bases matching TRBD1. CDR1 and CDR2 (germline): GTSNPN, SVGIG (reference sequence). This CDR3 region has 15 residues. Unmatched junction bases numbered 12, after V lost 8 bases and J lost 0 bases. The CDR3 sequence: CAAPDPGTANYGYTF. In nucleotides, the CDR3 is TGTGCCGCCCCCGACCCCGGGACAGCTAACTATGGCTACACCTTC.

This clone was detected many times. This rearrangement joins TRBV4-1 to TRBJ2-1, with 13 bases lining up with TRBD2. From germline, CDR1 is MGHRA and CDR2 YSYEKL. The CDR3 is made up of 13 amino acids. Trimming took 5 bases from V and 9 from J; bases not matched to a gene: 1. CDR3 amino acids: CASSTSGRAEQFF. The CDR3 coding sequence is TGCGCCAGCAGCACTAGCGGGAGGGCTGAGCAGTTCTTC.

The chain joins TRBV4-3 to TRBJ1-1; the D gene is possibly TRBD1 (5 bases). Germline V CDR1 and CDR2: LGHNA, YSLEER. The CDR3 is 15 residues long. V was trimmed by 0 bases and J by 4 bases, leaving 12 bases between them. CDR3 DNA sequence: TGCGCCAGCAGCCAAGATCGGGGGTTTGGCACTGAAGCTTTCTTT. Its protein product is CASSQDRGFGTEAFF.

The rearrangement joins TRBV9 to TRBJ2-7; 8 bases match TRBD1. This CDR3 contains 15 residues. The V gene's germline CDR1 is SGDLS and CDR2 YYNGEE. J gave up 4 bases and V 0 bases, and 6 bases lay outside the gene matches. CDR3 amino acids: CASSVGPGGRYEQYF. CDR3 DNA sequence: TGTGCCAGCAGCGTAGGTCCAGGGGGCAGGTACGAGCAGTACTTC.

This clone was recorded only once. Sequence at one end of the junction differs from germline and may be a read error. The genes are TRBV7-7 and TRBJ2-7, with 10 positions matching TRBD1. The CDR3 spans 15 residues. Germline CDR1 and CDR2: SSHAT and FNYEAQ (reference sequence). The CDR3: CASSKATGGIDEQYF. For the CDR3, the DNA is TGTGCTAGCAGCAAGGCGACAGGGGGCATTGACGAGCAGTACTTC.

The V call is TRBV24-1, the J call TRBJ2-1, with D perhaps matching TRBD1 (6 bases). The CDR3 sequence is 15 residues long. V was shortened by 0 bases and J by 7 bases, with 12 bases between the two germline ends. Germline CDR1 KGHDR, CDR2 SFDVKD. CDR3 DNA sequence: TGTGCCACCAGTGATTTGTGGGGGCGTACGAATGAGCAGTTCTTC. Amino acids: CATSDLWGRTNEQFF.

The chain has TRBV18 and TRBJ1-4; 7 positions agree with TRBD1. There are 16 residues in the CDR3. With V trimmed by 2 bases and J by 7 bases, 10 bases remained unmatched. CDR1 and CDR2 from the germline V gene are KGHSH and LQKENI. CDR3 loop: CASSPKNNRGSEKLFF. CDR3 sequence (DNA): TGTGCCAGCTCACCAAAGAACAACAGGGGATCTGAAAAACTGTTTTTT. The entire variable domain, with the rest obtained from reference TRBV18 and TRBJ1-4, is as follows: NAGVMQNPRHLVRRRGQEARLRCSPMKGHSHVYWYRQLPEEGLKFMVYLQKENIIDESGMPKERFSAEFPKEGPSILRIQQVVRGDSAAYFCASSPKNNRGSEKLFFGSGTQLSVL.

This clone was found a few times. This rearrangement joins TRBV5-4 to TRBJ2-1, with 11 bases aligning to TRBD2. Unmatched junction bases numbered 2, after V lost 0 bases and J lost 6 bases. This CDR3 contains 15 residues. Per the germline V gene, CDR1 is SGHNT and CDR2 is YYREEE (reference sequence). For the CDR3, the DNA is TGTGCCAGCAGCTTGGGGCTAGCGGGAGGCAATGAGCAGTTCTTC. Amino acid sequence: CASSLGLAGGNEQFF.

This sequence joins TRBV10-1 and TRBJ2-5, with TRBD1 as a possible D gene (6 bases). The CDR3 sequence is 15 residues long. V was pared by 4 bases and J by 4 bases, with 16 bases between. Germline loops: CDR1 WNHNN, CDR2 SYGVQD (reference sequence). The CDR3 loop reads CASSVGTGWPETQYF. The CDR3 nucleotides read TGCGCCAGCAGTGTTGGCACAGGGTGGCCAGAGACCCAGTACTTC.

The chain joins TRBV18 to TRBJ1-1, with TRBD1 as a possible D gene (5 bases). The CDR3 runs 15 residues. Germline CDR1 is KGHSH and CDR2 is LQKENI. The V and J ends lost 3 bases and 4 bases respectively, with 15 bases between them. CDR3 protein: CASSPRTGPGTEAFF. DNA of the CDR3: TGTGCCAGCTCACCGCGTACAGGCCCAGGCACTGAAGCTTTCTTT.

The chain employs TRBV19 and TRBJ2-7, with 8 bases matching TRBD1. The CDR3 contains 16 residues. CDR1 and CDR2 (germline): LNHDA, SQIVND (reference sequence). Trimming cost V 7 bases and J 0 bases; bases outside gene matches: 11. The CDR3 region has the DNA TGTGCCAGTAAGGGGACAGGAAGACGGAGCTCCTACGAGCAGTACTTC. Protein product: CASKGTGRRSSYEQYF.

DNA of the CDR3: TGTGCCAGCAGCGTAGGGGACAGGACCTTCGGGGAGACCCAGTACTTC. Amino acids: CASSVGDRTFGETQYF. The V and J genes are TRBV9 and TRBJ2-5, with 8 bases identical to TRBD1. CDR3 length: 16 amino acids. Trimming cost V 0 bases and J 5 bases; bases outside gene matches: 9. Per germline, CDR1 SGDLS and CDR2 YYNGEE.

The chain couples TRBV24-1 to TRBJ2-5; 7 bases are a match to TRBD1. The CDR3 has 15 residues. Trimming removed 5 bases from V and 4 bases from J; junction bases left unmatched: 9. The germline V gene has CDR1 KGHDR and CDR2 SFDVKD. The CDR3, as DNA: TGTGCCACCAGTGGCTACAGGGGTGCGGTAGAGACCCAGTACTTC. Translating it yields CATSGYRGAVETQYF.

The chain has TRBV18 and TRBJ2-7, with 9 bases that match TRBD2. CDR1 KGHSH and CDR2 LQKENI come from the germline V gene. Losses at the gene ends were 4 bases for V and 7 bases for J; bases not matched to a gene: 11. This CDR3 is 15 amino acids long. The CDR3 protein is CASSRELAGTGEQYF. In DNA form, the CDR3 reads TGTGCCAGCTCACGTGAACTAGCGGGTACGGGGGAGCAGTACTTC.

DNA for the CDR3: TGTGCCAGCTCACCAGGGACTAGGAACACCGGGGAGCTGTTTTTT. Translating it yields CASSPGTRNTGELFF. The J gene is TRBJ2-2, the V gene TRBV18, with 8 bases matching TRBD2. J was trimmed by 1 base and V by 2 bases; bases with no gene match: 0. Germline V CDR1 and CDR2: KGHSH, LQKENI. This CDR3 spans 15 amino acids. The full variable domain, in which reference TRBV18 and TRBJ2-2 provide the parts outside the CDR3, is NAGVMQNPRHLVRRRGQEARLRCSPMKGHSHVYWYRQLPEEGLKFMVYLQKENIIDESGMPKERFSAEFPKEGPSILRIQQVVRGDSAAYFCASSPGTRNTGELFFGEGSRLTVL.

The chain has TRBV10-3 and TRBJ2-7; 9 nucleotides align to TRBD1. V lost 10 bases, J lost 6 bases, and 10 bases stayed unmatched. The CDR3 contains 13 residues. The V gene's germline CDR1 is ENHRY and CDR2 SYGVKD. CDR3 nucleotide sequence: TGTGCCACCAGGGACAGGGAAAGAGGCGAGCAGTACTTC. It specifies CATRDRERGEQYF.

The gene calls are TRBV25-1 and TRBJ2-3; 10 bases fit TRBD2. Trimming took 5 bases from V and 0 from J; bases not matched to a gene: 5. CDR1 and CDR2 (germline): MGHDK, SYGVNS. The CDR3 consists of 16 residues. The CDR3 nucleotides are TGTGCCAGCAGTTATAGCGGGAGGCGTAGCACAGATACGCAGTATTTT. Translation: CASSYSGRRSTDTQYF.

V gene TRBV6-2 or TRBV6-3 combines with J gene TRBJ2-3; a possible D gene is TRBD1 (6 bases). Germline values: CDR1 MNHEY, CDR2 SVGEGT. The ends were cut back, 6 bases at V and 6 bases at J, with 13 bases in the middle. CDR3 length: 13 amino acids. The CDR3 DNA follows: TGTGCCAGCAGCCAACAGGGTCACGATACGCAGTATTTT. Its protein is CASSQQGHDTQYF.

V is TRBV18 and J is TRBJ1-2; 9 bases align to TRBD1. The V segment lost 6 bases and the J segment 2 bases; nucleotides outside the gene matches: 4. Germline-derived CDR1 and CDR2 are KGHSH and LQKENI. This CDR3 has 14 amino acids. In DNA form, the CDR3 reads TGTGCCAGCTCGGACAGGGGAGGCAACTATGGCTACACCTTC. Protein sequence: CASSDRGGNYGYTF.

The chain links TRBV5-1 to TRBJ2-1; 8 bases align to TRBD2. CDR3 length: 15 amino acids. Germline CDR1 is SGHRS and CDR2 is YFSETQ. The V segment lost 0 bases and the J segment 9 bases; nucleotides outside the gene matches: 8. CDR3 residues: CASSLGLAGKVEQFF. The CDR3 coding sequence is TGCGCCAGCAGCTTGGGTCTAGCGGGCAAGGTTGAGCAGTTCTTC.